Presented here are 17 T cell receptor beta chains from one specimen sequenced in a study of T cell responses to AZD1222 COVID-19 vaccine. Data came from immunoSEQ multiplex PCR; TCRdb stores just in-frame clones and leaves some out. Found here are approximately 300,000 clones, 85% to 95% of them singletons; the top ten hold 0.5% to 0.7%. The sequences come from peripheral blood, collected 28 days after the second AZD1222 dose. The source of these receptors is an adult who received the AZD1222 COVID-19 vaccine.

CDR3 residues: CASSKGPKARQSSYEQYF. CDR3 nucleotide sequence: TGTGCCAGCAGCAAAGGACCTAAAGCCCGACAGTCGAGTTACGAGCAGTACTTC. The chain recombines TRBV21-1 with TRBJ2-7; the table's D call, TRBD1, was not checked against the DNA. TRBV21-1 is termed a pseudogene. The CDR3 totals 18 residues.

The V call is TRBV19, the J call TRBJ1-1; D is unresolved. CDR3 length: 15 amino acids. Trimming shortened V by 4 bases and J by 6 bases, and 18 bases separated the two germline ends. Germline loops: CDR1 LNHDA, CDR2 SQIVND (reference sequence). CDR3 sequence: CASSTPGARSSEAFF. The DNA for the CDR3 is TGTGCCAGTAGTACCCCAGGTGCGAGGTCGTCTGAAGCTTTCTTT.

The CDR3 coding sequence is TGTGCCAGCAGCTACGGGACAGGGTCTCAGCCCCAGCATTTT. The encoded protein is CASSYGTGSQPQHF. The V gene is TRBV7-9, the J gene TRBJ1-5; 9 bases map to TRBD1. The germline V gene encodes CDR1 SEHNR and CDR2 FQNEAQ (reference sequence). V trimming: 4 bases; J trimming: 6 bases; junction bases outside the gene matches: 4. The CDR3 is made up of 14 amino acids.

The V call is TRBV14, the J call TRBJ2-7, with 7 bases lining up with TRBD2. With 3 bases clipped from V and 5 bases from J, the junction kept 10 bases outside the gene matches. CDR3 size: 15 residues. Germline loops: CDR1 SGHDN, CDR2 FVKESK. The CDR3 reads CASSHGGSGYHEQYF. In DNA form, the CDR3 reads TGTGCCAGCAGCCACGGGGGGTCGGGTTACCACGAGCAGTACTTC.

The chain employs TRBV18 and TRBJ1-2; D perhaps matches TRBD1 (5 bases). The CDR3 is 14 amino acids. Germline V gene lookup returns CDR1 KGHSH and CDR2 LQKENI. Trimming stripped 2 bases from V and 5 bases from J, with 12 bases between. The DNA for the CDR3 is TGTGCCAGCTCACCAAGTCAGGGTATTTATGGCTACACCTTC. Its protein is CASSPSQGIYGYTF. Drawing the rest from reference TRBV18 and TRBJ1-2, the complete variable domain is NAGVMQNPRHLVRRRGQEARLRCSPMKGHSHVYWYRQLPEEGLKFMVYLQKENIIDESGMPKERFSAEFPKEGPSILRIQQVVRGDSAAYFCASSPSQGIYGYTFGSGTRLTVV.

The CDR3 is CSVASGPSSYNEQFF. The CDR3 DNA follows: TGCAGCGTTGCAAGCGGTCCAAGCTCCTACAATGAGCAGTTCTTC. The V gene is TRBV29-1, the J gene TRBJ2-1, with a tentative D call TRBD2 (5 bases). Looked up from germline, CDR1 is SQVTM and CDR2 is ANQGSEA. The CDR3 runs to 15 residues. V shed 4 bases and J shed 0 bases, with 13 bases lying between them.

The chain is built from TRBV19 and TRBJ1-2; 8 positions match TRBD1. The CDR3 sequence is 15 residues long. The V gene end was trimmed by 5 bases and the J gene end by 2 bases; junction bases not matched to a gene: 7. CDR1 is LNHDA and CDR2 is SQIVND in the germline V gene (reference sequence). The CDR3 DNA reads as TGTGCCAGTAGTTCTAGGACAGGGAGAAACTATGGCTACACCTTC. Amino acids: CASSSRTGRNYGYTF.

The chain links TRBV9 to TRBJ2-7; D is unresolved. The CDR3 sequence is 13 residues long. V was cut by 4 bases and J by 4 bases, with 12 bases left in between. Germline loops: CDR1 SGDLS, CDR2 YYNGEE. This CDR3 reads CASSPHWGYEQYF. Here the CDR3 DNA reads TGTGCCAGCAGCCCTCACTGGGGATACGAGCAGTACTTC.

The J gene is TRBJ1-5, the V gene TRBV19; 10 bases are shared with TRBD1. J was trimmed by 0 bases and V by 6 bases; bases with no gene match: 2. The CDR3 has 15 residues. Looked up from germline, CDR1 is LNHDA and CDR2 is SQIVND (reference sequence). This CDR3 is CASRDRGGSNQPQHF. CDR3 in DNA: TGTGCCAGTAGGGACAGGGGGGGTAGCAATCAGCCCCAGCATTTT. The entire variable domain, with the rest obtained from reference TRBV19 and TRBJ1-5, is as follows: DGGITQSPKYLFRKEGQNVTLSCEQNLNHDAMYWYRQDPGQGLRLIYYSQIVNDFQKGDIAEGYSVSREKKESFPLTVTSAQKNPTAFYLCASRDRGGSNQPQHFGDGTRLSIL.

V is TRBV14 and J is TRBJ2-5; TRBD1 aligns across 7 bases. The CDR3 runs to 15 residues. V was pared by 1 base and J by 5 bases, with 7 bases of the junction left unmatched. Germline V gene sequence: CDR1 SGHDN, CDR2 FVKESK. The CDR3 DNA is TGTGCCAGCAGCCAAGGAGGGGGCCGTGTGGAGACCCAGTACTTC. This translates into CASSQGGGRVETQYF.

The V gene is TRBV5-1, the J gene TRBJ1-6; D uncertain. CDR1 and CDR2 from the germline V gene are SGHRS and YFSETQ. This CDR3 comprises 13 residues. Trimming took 10 bases from V and 6 from J, leaving 14 bases between them. The CDR3 loop is CAGRTSPNSPLHF. CDR3 nucleotide sequence: TGCGCCGGAAGGACCAGTCCTAATTCACCCCTCCACTTT. Full variable domain (outside the CDR3, taken from reference TRBV5-1 and TRBJ1-6): KAGVTQTPRYLIKTRGQQVTLSCSPISGHRSVSWYQQTPGQGLQFLFEYFSETQRNKGNFPGRFSGRQFSNSRSEMNVSTLELGDSALYLCAGRTSPNSPLHFGNGTRLTVT.

The chain has TRBV3-1 (or the pseudogene TRBV3-2) and TRBJ2-1; 10 bases map to TRBD2. CDR3 length: 14 amino acids. Germline values: CDR1 LGHDT, CDR2 YNNKEL (reference sequence). Trimming took 5 bases from V and 9 from J; bases not matched to a gene: 7. The CDR3 here is CASSRLAGEGEQFF. As DNA, the CDR3 is TGTGCCAGCAGCAGGCTAGCGGGAGAGGGTGAGCAGTTCTTC.

The chain is built from TRBV5-4 and TRBJ2-7, with D perhaps TRBD2 (5 bases). This CDR3 region has 13 residues. Germline assignment: CDR1 SGHNT and CDR2 YYREEE (reference sequence). Trimming shortened V by 4 bases and J by 5 bases, and 13 bases separated the two germline ends. For the CDR3, the DNA is TGTGCCAGCAGCCCGTACCTAGCAGACGAGCAGTACTTC. This encodes CASSPYLADEQYF.

V is TRBV28 and J is TRBJ2-7; weak D call: TRBD1 (6 bases). The germline V gene has CDR1 MDHEN and CDR2 SYDVKM. The germline V and J ends were trimmed by 5 bases and 2 bases, with 13 bases remaining between them. The length of the CDR3 is 14 residues. CDR3 DNA: TGTGCCAGCAGTCCGGGACACCTACCCTACGAGCAGTACTTC. Amino acids: CASSPGHLPYEQYF.

The chain links TRBV28 to TRBJ1-5; D uncertain. CDR1 is MDHEN, CDR2 SYDVKM, per germline. The CDR3 is 11 amino acids. Trimming removed 2 bases from V and 6 bases from J, with 2 bases in between. The CDR3 nucleotides are TGTGCCAGCAGTTTAACTCAGCCCCAGCATTTT. This translates into CASSLTQPQHF. The variable domain in full, with the rest retrieved from reference TRBV28 and TRBJ1-5, is DVKVTQSSRYLVKRTGEKVFLECVQDMDHENMFWYRQDPGLGLRLIYFSYDVKMKEKGDIPEGYSVSREKKERFSLILESASTNQTSMYLCASSLTQPQHFGDGTRLSIL.

The rearrangement joins TRBV2 to TRBJ1-2; 8 bases map to TRBD1. The CDR3 has 14 residues. Germline V gives CDR1 SNHLY, CDR2 FYNNEI. V was clipped by 7 bases and J by 5 bases; unmatched bases: 9. The CDR3 is CASTRGLLRYGYTF. The CDR3 coding sequence is TGTGCCAGCACCAGGGGGCTCCTGAGGTATGGCTACACCTTC. The complete variable domain, with remaining parts taken from reference TRBV2 and TRBJ1-2, reads EPEVTQTPSHQVTQMGQEVILRCVPISNHLYFYWYRQILGQKVEFLVSFYNNEISEKSEIFDDQFSVERPDGSNFTLKIRSTKLEDSAMYFCASTRGLLRYGYTFGSGTRLTVV.

The chain is built from TRBV11-3 and TRBJ2-1; weak D call: TRBD1 (6 bases). The CDR3 is 14 amino acids. Germline loops: CDR1 SGHNT, CDR2 YENEEA. The ends were cut back, 5 bases at V and 10 bases at J, with 18 bases in the middle. The CDR3 DNA follows: TGTGCCAGCAGCCCATCGGGACCCCAGGGGGAGCAGTTCTTC. Translation gives CASSPSGPQGEQFF.